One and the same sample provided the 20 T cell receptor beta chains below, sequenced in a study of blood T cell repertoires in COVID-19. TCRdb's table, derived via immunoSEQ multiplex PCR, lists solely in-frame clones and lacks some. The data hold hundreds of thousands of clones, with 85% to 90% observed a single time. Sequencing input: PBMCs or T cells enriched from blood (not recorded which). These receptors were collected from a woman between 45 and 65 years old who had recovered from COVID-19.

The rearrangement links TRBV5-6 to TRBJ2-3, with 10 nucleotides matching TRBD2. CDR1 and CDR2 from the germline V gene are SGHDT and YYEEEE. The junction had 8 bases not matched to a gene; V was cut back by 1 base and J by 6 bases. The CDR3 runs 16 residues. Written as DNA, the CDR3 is TGTGCCAGCAGCTTGACCCTAGCGGGAGTAACGGATACGCAGTATTTT. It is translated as CASSLTLAGVTDTQYF.

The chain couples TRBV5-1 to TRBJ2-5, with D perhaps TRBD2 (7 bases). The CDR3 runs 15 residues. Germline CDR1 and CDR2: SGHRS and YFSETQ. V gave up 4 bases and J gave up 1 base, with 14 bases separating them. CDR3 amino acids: CASSRGASSQETQYF. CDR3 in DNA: TGCGCCAGCAGCCGGGGGGCTAGCTCCCAAGAGACCCAGTACTTC. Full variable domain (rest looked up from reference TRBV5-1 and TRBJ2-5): KAGVTQTPRYLIKTRGQQVTLSCSPISGHRSVSWYQQTPGQGLQFLFEYFSETQRNKGNFPGRFSGRQFSNSRSEMNVSTLELGDSALYLCASSRGASSQETQYFGPGTRLLVL.

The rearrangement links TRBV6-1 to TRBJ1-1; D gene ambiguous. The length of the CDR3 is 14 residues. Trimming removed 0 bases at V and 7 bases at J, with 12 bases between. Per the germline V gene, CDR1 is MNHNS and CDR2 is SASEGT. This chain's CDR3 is CASSEAGGASEAFF. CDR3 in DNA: TGTGCCAGCAGTGAAGCAGGAGGCGCCAGTGAAGCTTTCTTT.

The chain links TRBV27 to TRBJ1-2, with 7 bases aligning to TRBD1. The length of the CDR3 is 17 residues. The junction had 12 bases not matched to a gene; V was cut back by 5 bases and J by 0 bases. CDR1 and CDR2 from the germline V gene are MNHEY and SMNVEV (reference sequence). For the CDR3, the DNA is TGTGCCAGCAGTCCCTTACCCCTCGACAGGGCTAACTATGGCTACACCTTC. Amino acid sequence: CASSPLPLDRANYGYTF.

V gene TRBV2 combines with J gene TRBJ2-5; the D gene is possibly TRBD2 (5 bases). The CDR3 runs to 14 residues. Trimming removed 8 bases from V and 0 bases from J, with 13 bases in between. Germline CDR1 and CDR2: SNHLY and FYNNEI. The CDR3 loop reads CASLGLSYQETQYF. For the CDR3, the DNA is TGTGCCAGCCTCGGACTGTCGTACCAAGAGACCCAGTACTTC.

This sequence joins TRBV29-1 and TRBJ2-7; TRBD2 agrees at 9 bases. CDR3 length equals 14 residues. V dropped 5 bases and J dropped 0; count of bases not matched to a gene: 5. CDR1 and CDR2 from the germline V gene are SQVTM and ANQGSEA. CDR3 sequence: CSVRAGGLSYEQYF. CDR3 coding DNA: TGCAGCGTTCGAGCGGGAGGTCTCTCCTACGAGCAGTACTTC.

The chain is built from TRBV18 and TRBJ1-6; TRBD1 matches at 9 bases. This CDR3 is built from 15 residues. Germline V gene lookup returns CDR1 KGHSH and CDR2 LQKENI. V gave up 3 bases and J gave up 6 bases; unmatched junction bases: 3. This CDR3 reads CASSPRDRVNSPLHF. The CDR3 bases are TGTGCCAGCTCACCCCGGGACAGGGTTAATTCACCCCTCCACTTT.

The CDR3 DNA reads TGTGCCAGCAGTCCAATCTTAGAGGTCCTATTCCCCTACAATGAGCAGTTCTTC. Its protein is CASSPILEVLFPYNEQFF. The rearrangement links TRBV27 to TRBJ2-1, with no clear D. Trimming left V 5 bases short and J 2 bases short, with 22 bases between. This CDR3 region has 18 residues. CDR1 MNHEY and CDR2 SMNVEV come from the germline V gene (reference sequence).

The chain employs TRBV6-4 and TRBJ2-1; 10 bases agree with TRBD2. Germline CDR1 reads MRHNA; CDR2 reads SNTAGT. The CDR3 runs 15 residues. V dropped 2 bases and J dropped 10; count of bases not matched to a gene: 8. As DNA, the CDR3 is TGTGCCAGCAGTGACGGAACTAGCGGGATCAAGGAGCAGTTCTTC. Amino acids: CASSDGTSGIKEQFF.

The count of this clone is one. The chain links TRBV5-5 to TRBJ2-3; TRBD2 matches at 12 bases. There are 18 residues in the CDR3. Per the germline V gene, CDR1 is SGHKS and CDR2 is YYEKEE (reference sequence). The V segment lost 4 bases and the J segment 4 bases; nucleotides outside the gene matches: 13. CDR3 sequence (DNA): TGTGCCAGCAGCCCACGCCCCCGACTAGCGGGAGAGTCAGATACGCAGTATTTT. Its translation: CASSPRPRLAGESDTQYF.

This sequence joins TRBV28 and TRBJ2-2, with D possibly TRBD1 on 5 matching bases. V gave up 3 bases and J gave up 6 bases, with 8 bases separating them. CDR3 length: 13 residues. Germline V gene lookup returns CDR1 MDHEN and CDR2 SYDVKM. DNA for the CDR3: TGTGCCAGCAGTTTGATGGGGCCCGGGGAGCTGTTTTTT. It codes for CASSLMGPGELFF.

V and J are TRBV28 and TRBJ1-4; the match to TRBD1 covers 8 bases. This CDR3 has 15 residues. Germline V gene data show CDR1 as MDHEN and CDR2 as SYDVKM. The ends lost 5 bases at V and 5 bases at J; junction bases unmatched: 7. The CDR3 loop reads CASSIRTGKNEKLFF. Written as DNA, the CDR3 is TGTGCCAGCAGTATCAGGACAGGGAAGAATGAAAAACTGTTTTTT.

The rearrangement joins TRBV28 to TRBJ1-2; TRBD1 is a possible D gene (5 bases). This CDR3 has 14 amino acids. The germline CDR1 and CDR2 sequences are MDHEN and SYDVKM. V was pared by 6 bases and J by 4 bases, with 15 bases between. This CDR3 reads CASRRLGTFYGYTF. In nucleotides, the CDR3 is TGTGCCAGCAGACGACTAGGGACCTTCTATGGCTACACCTTC.

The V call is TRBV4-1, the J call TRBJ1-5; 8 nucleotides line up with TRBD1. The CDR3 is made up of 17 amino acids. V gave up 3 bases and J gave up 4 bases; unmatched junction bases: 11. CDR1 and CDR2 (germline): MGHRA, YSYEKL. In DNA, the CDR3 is TGCGCCAGCAGCCACGGACAGGGTGGTTTATGGAATCAGCCCCAGCATTTT. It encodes CASSHGQGGLWNQPQHF.

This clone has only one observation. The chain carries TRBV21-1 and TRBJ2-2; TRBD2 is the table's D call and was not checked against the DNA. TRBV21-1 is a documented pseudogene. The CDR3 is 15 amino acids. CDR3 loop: CARGERELPSGELFF. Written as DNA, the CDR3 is TGTGCCAGGGGAGAGCGGGAGCTACCTTCCGGGGAGCTGTTTTTT.

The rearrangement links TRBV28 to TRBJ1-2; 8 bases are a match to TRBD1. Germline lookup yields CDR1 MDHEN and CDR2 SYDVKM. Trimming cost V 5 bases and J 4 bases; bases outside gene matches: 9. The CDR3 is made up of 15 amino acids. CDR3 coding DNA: TGTGCCAGCAGTACAACAGGGGGTGTTGGCTATGGCTACACCTTC. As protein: CASSTTGGVGYGYTF.

The CDR3 sequence is CASSPDRGPYYEQYF. As DNA, the CDR3 is TGTGCCAGCTCTCCCGACAGGGGGCCATACTACGAGCAGTACTTC. The rearrangement joins TRBV18 to TRBJ2-7; 10 nucleotides agree with TRBD1. J was trimmed by 3 bases and V by 6 bases; bases with no gene match: 8. Looked up from germline, CDR1 is KGHSH and CDR2 is LQKENI. There are 15 residues in the CDR3. The variable domain in full, with the rest retrieved from reference TRBV18 and TRBJ2-7, is NAGVMQNPRHLVRRRGQEARLRCSPMKGHSHVYWYRQLPEEGLKFMVYLQKENIIDESGMPKERFSAEFPKEGPSILRIQQVVRGDSAAYFCASSPDRGPYYEQYFGPGTRLTVT.

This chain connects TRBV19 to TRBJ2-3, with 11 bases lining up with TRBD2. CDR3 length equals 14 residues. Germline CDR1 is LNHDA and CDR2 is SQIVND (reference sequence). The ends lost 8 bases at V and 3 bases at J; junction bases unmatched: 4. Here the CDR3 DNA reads TGTGCCAGTCGTACTAGCGGGAGTACAGATACGCAGTATTTT. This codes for CASRTSGSTDTQYF.

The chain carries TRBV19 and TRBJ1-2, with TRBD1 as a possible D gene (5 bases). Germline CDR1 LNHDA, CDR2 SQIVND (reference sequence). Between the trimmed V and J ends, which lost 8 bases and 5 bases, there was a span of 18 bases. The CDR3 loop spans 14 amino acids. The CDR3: CASCEAQGGYGYTF. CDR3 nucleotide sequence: TGTGCCAGTTGCGAAGCCCAGGGAGGTTATGGCTACACCTTC.

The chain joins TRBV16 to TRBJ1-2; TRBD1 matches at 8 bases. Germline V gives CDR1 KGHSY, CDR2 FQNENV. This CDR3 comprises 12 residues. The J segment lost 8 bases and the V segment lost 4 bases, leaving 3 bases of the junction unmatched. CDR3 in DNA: TGTGCCAGCAGCCTGGACAGGGTCGGCTACACCTTC. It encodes CASSLDRVGYTF.